Included here is one TCR beta chain sequence, with context. It lacks a known antigen. The record has no base qualities; no much larger clone is one base away. The germline V gene sets CDR1 to SGHVS and CDR2 to FNYEAQ. Counted from cysteine to phenylalanine, this CDR3 has 16 amino acids. Only the CDR3 portion is preserved as DNA: 48 bases, with reading frame beginning at the first base. V and J are trimmed by 1 base and 3 bases, and the gene matches miss 6 bases of the junction. Libraries were made using the immunoSEQ multiplex PCR assay. TCRdb re-hosts the immuneACCESS table, in-frame sequences only. Its copies lack some clones; in the studies checked, an unresolved V gene accounts for under half of them, and the cause for the rest is not known. This sample gives more than 50,000 clones in total; around nine tenths of them show up just once. The top ten clonotypes cover around 3.3% of the sample. This sample stems from a study of T cell changes during pregnancy in multiple sclerosis (dated by TCRdb to the late 2010s). About the study as a whole: The study examined how the T cell repertoire changed over the course of pregnancy in women with multiple sclerosis.

This TCR came from a female donor in good health, enrolled as a control in a pregnancy study. The V gene is TRBV7-6 and the J gene is TRBJ2-7; TRBD2 fits 10 bases in the junction. The sequences come from peripheral blood, collected in the first trimester of pregnancy. The DNA is TGTGCCAGCAGCTTAGACCCTAGCGGGAGTTTCTACGAGCAGTACTTC. It encodes CASSLDPSGSFYEQYF.